Presented here are 18 T cell receptor beta chains from one specimen sequenced in a study of T cells in Graves' hyperthyroidism and ophthalmopathy. Authors of the study amplified TCR beta CDR3 regions from RNA transcripts. With the HTBI primer set, the TCR CDR3 went through a first round of RT-PCR. In TCRdb, the multiplex PCR reads were re-called with MiXCR into one record per CDR3 protein. Among hundreds of thousands of distinct CDR3 sequences, about 15% were seen once, and the ten largest hold roughly 6.2%. Sequenced sample: blood. These receptors came from a woman in her 30s with Graves' hyperthyroidism that later progressed to Graves' ophthalmopathy.

This clonotype showed up many times. V usage is TRBV13 and J usage is TRBJ2-1, with 10 nucleotides matching TRBD2. This CDR3 is 16 amino acids long. The V gene end was trimmed by 2 bases and the J gene end by 8 bases; junction bases not matched to a gene: 9. Germline V lookup: CDR1 PRHDT, CDR2 FYEKMQ (reference sequence). The CDR3 DNA reads TGTGCCAGCAGCTTAAGGCAAGCGGGAGGGGCCGATGAGCAGTTCTTC. The encoded protein is CASSLRQAGGADEQFF.

For this clonotype: The junction differs from germline at one of its ends, possibly a read error. The J gene is TRBJ1-4, the V gene TRBV6-9; 8 bases line up with TRBD1. Germline V gene data show CDR1 as MNHGY and CDR2 as SVAAGI. The CDR3 contains 14 residues. As DNA, the CDR3 is TGCGCCAGCAGTGATGGGACAGGTCCTGAAAAACTGTTTTTT. Encoded protein: CASSDGTGPEKLFF.

This clonotype was observed many times. This chain connects TRBV27 to TRBJ1-5, with a possible D match to TRBD1 (6 bases). Trimming took off 6 bases at V and 3 bases at J, with 9 bases between the two ends. In germline, CDR1 is MNHEY, CDR2 SMNVEV (reference sequence). This CDR3 region has 13 residues. CDR3 protein: CASRGADNQPQHF. CDR3 DNA: TGTGCCAGCAGGGGGGCAGACAATCAGCCCCAGCATTTT.

This clonotype was seen more than once but under ten times. This chain connects TRBV19 to TRBJ2-7; 10 positions match TRBD1. Germline V gene sequence: CDR1 LNHDA, CDR2 SQIVND (reference sequence). V lost 6 bases and J lost 3; bases outside the gene matches: 8. The CDR3 has 15 residues. The CDR3 coding sequence is TGTGCCAGTAGCCCTGCGGACAGGGGGTTCTACGAGCAGTACTTC. As protein: CASSPADRGFYEQYF.

The sample holds many counts of this clonotype. V and J are TRBV18 and TRBJ2-3; D gene uncertain. Trimming removed 3 bases from V and 6 bases from J, with 25 bases in between. In germline, CDR1 is KGHSH, CDR2 LQKENI. This CDR3 region has 18 residues. The CDR3 region has the DNA TGTGCCAGCTCACCGGCACCCTGGGCTAGTCCTCAATCCGATACGCAGTATTTT. It yields the protein CASSPAPWASPQSDTQYF.

This clonotype was recorded many times. The V and J genes are TRBV20-1 and TRBJ1-1, with TRBD1 as a possible D gene (5 bases). Germline V gene sequence: CDR1 DFQATT, CDR2 SNEGSKA (reference sequence). Deletions cut 6 bases from V and 4 bases from J, with 12 bases between. This CDR3 comprises 12 residues. The CDR3 loop reads CSATGTPTEAFF. The DNA of the CDR3 is TGCAGTGCGACCGGGACGCCCACTGAAGCTTTCTTT.

This clonotype appeared a few times. A much larger clone differs from this one at a single base, so this may be a read error. The chain has TRBV11-2 and TRBJ2-5, with D possibly being TRBD2 (7 bases). Trimming cost V 5 bases and J 7 bases, with 17 bases left between them. There are 14 residues in the CDR3. Looked up from germline, CDR1 is SGHAT and CDR2 is FQNNGV. CDR3 in amino acids: CASSQRWRGGTQYF. In nucleotides, the CDR3 is TGTGCCAGCAGCCAGAGATGGAGGGGGGGGACCCAGTACTTC.

The V call is TRBV7-6, the J call TRBJ2-7; 7 nucleotides match TRBD1. CDR1 and CDR2 (germline): SGHVS, FNYEAQ. The CDR3 contains 12 residues. V trimming: 5 bases; J trimming: 9 bases; junction bases outside the gene matches: 7. CDR3 sequence reads: CASSPGQQRQYF. The CDR3, as DNA: TGTGCCAGCAGCCCGGGACAGCAGAGGCAGTACTTC.

This clonotype was seen repeatedly, ten times or more. The genes are TRBV3-1 and TRBJ1-3; D remains ambiguous. The CDR3 length is 13 residues. Between the trimmed V and J ends, which lost 7 bases and 3 bases, there was a span of 10 bases. From germline, CDR1 is LGHDT and CDR2 YNNKEL (reference sequence). The CDR3 region is CASTSEGGNTIYF. CDR3 nucleotides: TGTGCCAGCACGTCGGAGGGTGGAAACACCATATATTTT. Drawing the rest from reference TRBV3-1 and TRBJ1-3, the complete variable domain is DTAVSQTPKYLVTQMGNDKSIKCEQNLGHDTMYWYKQDSKKFLKIMFSYNNKELIINETVPNRFSPKSPDKAHLNLHINSLELGDSAVYFCASTSEGGNTIYFGEGSWLTVV.

This clonotype was seen ten or more times. This chain joins TRBV10-3 and TRBJ2-3; 9 bases are a match to TRBD2. The CDR3 runs 16 residues. Germline values: CDR1 ENHRY, CDR2 SYGVKD. V trimming: 3 bases; J trimming: 3 bases; junction bases outside the gene matches: 7. Here the CDR3 reads CAISDSGRGRTDTQYF. In nucleotides, the CDR3 is TGTGCCATCAGTGATAGCGGGAGAGGCAGGACAGATACGCAGTATTTT.

This clonotype has ten or more counts. The CDR3 bases are TGTGCCAGCTCTTGGCGGGGGGACACCGGGGAGCTGTTTTTT. It translates to CASSWRGDTGELFF. V usage is TRBV9 and J usage is TRBJ2-2; TRBD2 agrees at 8 bases. Losses at the gene ends were 7 bases for V and 3 bases for J; bases not matched to a gene: 5. The CDR3 is 14 amino acids. Germline V gene data show CDR1 as SGDLS and CDR2 as YYNGEE.

The sample holds many counts of this clonotype. The chain combines TRBV12-3 or TRBV12-4 with TRBJ2-5; TRBD1 agrees at 8 bases. The CDR3 has 13 residues. With V trimmed by 5 bases and J by 6 bases, 5 bases remained unmatched. The CDR3 spells CASSVRGQKTQYF. CDR3 nucleotides: TGTGCCAGCAGTGTCAGGGGGCAGAAGACCCAGTACTTC.

The chain couples TRBV25-1 to TRBJ1-6; D gene unclear. The CDR3 consists of 15 residues. Germline-derived CDR1 and CDR2 are MGHDK and SYGVNS. The ends were cut back, 8 bases at V and 0 bases at J, with 11 bases in the middle. Written as DNA, the CDR3 is TGTGCCAGCGGTGGGCCGAGCTCCTATAATTCACCCCTCCACTTT. Translation gives CASGGPSSYNSPLHF.

At least ten counts were recorded for this clonotype. The chain links TRBV6-1 to TRBJ1-1, with D uncertain. Germline CDR1 and CDR2: MNHNS and SASEGT. The V end lost 6 bases, the J end lost 6 bases, and 17 bases lay between the germline ends. This CDR3 spans 14 amino acids. The CDR3 here is CASRMPVDGAEAFF. As DNA, the CDR3 is TGTGCCAGCAGGATGCCGGTGGACGGGGCTGAAGCTTTCTTT.

Of note for this clonotype: This sequence may be a read error, since a much larger clone differs from it by one base. The chain carries TRBV30 and TRBJ2-2, with 8 bases fitting TRBD1. CDR1 GTSNPN and CDR2 SVGIG come from the germline V gene (reference sequence). The CDR3 is 15 residues long. This CDR3 reads CACPRPQGGDGELSF. The CDR3 DNA is TGTGCCTGCCCCCGACCACAGGGGGGTGACGGGGAGCTGTCTTTT. Combining the CDR3 with reference TRBV30 and TRBJ2-2 gives the whole variable domain SQTIHQWPATLVQPVGSPLSLECTVEGTSNPNLYWYRQAAGRGLQLLFYSVGIGQISSEVPQNLSASRPQDRQFILSSKKLLLSDSGFYLCACPRPQGGDGELSFGEGSRLTVL.

This clonotype was picked up many times. The chain uses TRBV15 and TRBJ1-1; D not certain. Germline V gene lookup returns CDR1 LNHNV and CDR2 YYDKDF (reference sequence). CDR3 size: 14 residues. V lost 0 bases, J lost 0 bases, and 5 bases lay in between. The CDR3 loop reads CATSRDGVNTEAFF. The CDR3 DNA sequence: TGTGCCACCAGCAGAGATGGAGTGAACACTGAAGCTTTCTTT.

This clonotype has ten or more counts. The chain links TRBV5-1 to TRBJ2-6, with D unresolved. The CDR3 loop spans 16 amino acids. Germline CDR1 is SGHRS and CDR2 is YFSETQ. The V and J ends lost 0 bases and 2 bases respectively, with 9 bases between them. The CDR3 spells CASSLEGVAGANVLTF. The CDR3 nucleotides are TGCGCCAGCAGCTTGGAAGGTGTCGCTGGGGCCAACGTCCTGACTTTC.

There are many counts of this clonotype. This chain uses TRBV20-1 with TRBJ2-3; tentative D call: TRBD1 (6 bases). The CDR3 runs to 16 residues. Trimming removed 6 bases from V and 3 bases from J, with 22 bases in between. Per the germline V gene, CDR1 is DFQATT and CDR2 is SNEGSKA (reference sequence). The CDR3 sequence is CSASAPGRGATDTQYF. As DNA, the CDR3 is TGCAGTGCCTCAGCGCCGGGCAGGGGAGCAACAGATACGCAGTATTTT.